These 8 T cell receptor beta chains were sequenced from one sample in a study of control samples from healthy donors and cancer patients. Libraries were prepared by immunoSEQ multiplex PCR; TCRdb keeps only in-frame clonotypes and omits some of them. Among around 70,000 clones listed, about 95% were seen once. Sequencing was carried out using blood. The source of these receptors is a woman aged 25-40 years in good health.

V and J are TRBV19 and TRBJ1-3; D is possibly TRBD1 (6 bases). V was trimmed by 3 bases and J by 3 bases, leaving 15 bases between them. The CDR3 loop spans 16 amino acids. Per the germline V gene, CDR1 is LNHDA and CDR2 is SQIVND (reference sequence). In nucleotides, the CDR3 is TGTGCCAGTAGTATTTTGGGGGGGGCAGGTGGAAACACCATATATTTT. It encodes CASSILGGAGGNTIYF.

This chain's CDR3 is CASSLGVGTENSPLHF. The DNA for the CDR3 is TGTGCCAGCAGCTTAGGTGTGGGGACAGAAAATTCACCCCTCCACTTT. The chain recombines TRBV7-9 with TRBJ1-6; 7 nucleotides align to TRBD1. This CDR3 has 16 residues. After removal of 1 base from V and 7 bases from J, the junction contained 7 bases not matched to a gene. In germline, CDR1 is SEHNR, CDR2 FQNEAQ (reference sequence).

The CDR3 protein is CASSWSARDSTDTQYF. CDR3 bases: TGCGCCAGCAGCTGGAGTGCCCGGGACAGCACAGATACGCAGTATTTT. V and J are TRBV5-1 and TRBJ2-3; tentatively, D is TRBD1 or TRBD2 (5 bases each). Per the germline V gene, CDR1 is SGHRS and CDR2 is YFSETQ. CDR3 length equals 16 residues. Trimming shortened V by 3 bases and J by 0 bases, and 14 bases separated the two germline ends.

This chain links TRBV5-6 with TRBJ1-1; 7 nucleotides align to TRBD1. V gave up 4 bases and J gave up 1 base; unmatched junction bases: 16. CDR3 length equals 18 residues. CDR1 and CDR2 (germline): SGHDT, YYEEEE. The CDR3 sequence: CASSGRFNPQGKNTEAFF. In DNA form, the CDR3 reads TGTGCCAGCAGCGGAAGATTCAACCCACAGGGGAAGAACACTGAAGCTTTCTTT.

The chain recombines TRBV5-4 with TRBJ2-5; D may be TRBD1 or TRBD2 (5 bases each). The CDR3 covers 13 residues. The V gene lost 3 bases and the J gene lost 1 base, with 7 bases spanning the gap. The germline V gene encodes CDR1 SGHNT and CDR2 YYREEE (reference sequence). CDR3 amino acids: CASSSGAQETQYF. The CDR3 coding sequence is TGTGCCAGCAGCTCCGGGGCCCAAGAGACCCAGTACTTC.

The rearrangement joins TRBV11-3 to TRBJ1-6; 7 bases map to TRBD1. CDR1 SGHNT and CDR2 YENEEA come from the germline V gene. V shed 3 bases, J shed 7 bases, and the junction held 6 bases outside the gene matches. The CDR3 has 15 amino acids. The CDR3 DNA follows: TGTGCCAGCAGCTTGGACAGGCCCTCAAATTCACCCCTCCACTTT. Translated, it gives CASSLDRPSNSPLHF.

The chain's CDR3 is CASSLDRSSPLHF. The CDR3 DNA reads TGTGCCAGCAGCTTAGACAGAAGTTCACCCCTCCACTTT. The chain links TRBV11-1 to TRBJ1-6, with D uncertain. Trimming removed 1 base at V and 9 bases at J, with 7 bases between. CDR3 length: 13 residues. The germline CDR1 and CDR2 sequences are SGHAT and FQDESV (reference sequence).

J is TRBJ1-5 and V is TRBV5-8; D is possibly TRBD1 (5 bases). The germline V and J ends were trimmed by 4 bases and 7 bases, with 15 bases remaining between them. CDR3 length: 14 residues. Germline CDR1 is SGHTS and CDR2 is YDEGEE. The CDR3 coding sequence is TGTGCCAGCAGCAGCGATTTCAGGGACCAGCCCCAGCATTTT. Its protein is CASSSDFRDQPQHF. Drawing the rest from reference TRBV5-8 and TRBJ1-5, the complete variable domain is EAGVTQSPTHLIKTRGQQATLRCSPISGHTSVYWYQQALGLGLQFLLWYDEGEERNRGNFPPRFSGRQFPNYSSELNVNALELEDSALYLCASSSDFRDQPQHFGDGTRLSIL.